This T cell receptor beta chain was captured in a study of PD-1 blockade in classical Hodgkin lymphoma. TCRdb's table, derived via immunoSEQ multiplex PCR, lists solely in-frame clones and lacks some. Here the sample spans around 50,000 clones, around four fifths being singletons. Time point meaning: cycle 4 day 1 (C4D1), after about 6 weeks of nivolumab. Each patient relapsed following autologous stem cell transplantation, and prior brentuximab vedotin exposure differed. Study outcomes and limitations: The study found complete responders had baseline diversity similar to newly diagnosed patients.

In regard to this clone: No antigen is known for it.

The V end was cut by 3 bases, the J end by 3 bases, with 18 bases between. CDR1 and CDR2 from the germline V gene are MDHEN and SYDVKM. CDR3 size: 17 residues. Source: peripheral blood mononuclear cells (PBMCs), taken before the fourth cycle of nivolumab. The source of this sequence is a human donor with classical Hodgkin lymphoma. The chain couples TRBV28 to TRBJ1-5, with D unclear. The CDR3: CASSFARWFPTNQPQHF. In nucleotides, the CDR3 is TGTGCCAGCAGTTTTGCCCGTTGGTTCCCGACCAATCAGCCCCAGCATTTT.